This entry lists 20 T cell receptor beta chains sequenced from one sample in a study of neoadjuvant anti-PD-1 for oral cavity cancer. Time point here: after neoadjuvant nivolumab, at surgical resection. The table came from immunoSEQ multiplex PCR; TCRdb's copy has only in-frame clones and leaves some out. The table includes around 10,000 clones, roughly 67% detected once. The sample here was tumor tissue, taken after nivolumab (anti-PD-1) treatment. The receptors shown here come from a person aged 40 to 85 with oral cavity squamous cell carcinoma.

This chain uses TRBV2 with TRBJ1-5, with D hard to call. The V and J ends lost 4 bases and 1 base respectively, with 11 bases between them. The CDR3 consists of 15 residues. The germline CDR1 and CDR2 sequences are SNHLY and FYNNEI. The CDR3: CASSVNSLSNQPQHF. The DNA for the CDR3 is TGTGCCAGCAGTGTTAACAGCCTAAGCAATCAGCCCCAGCATTTT.

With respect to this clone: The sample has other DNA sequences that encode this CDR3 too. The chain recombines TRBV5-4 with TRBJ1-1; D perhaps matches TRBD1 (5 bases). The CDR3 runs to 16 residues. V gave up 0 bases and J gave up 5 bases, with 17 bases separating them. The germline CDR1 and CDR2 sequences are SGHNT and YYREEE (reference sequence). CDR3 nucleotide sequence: TGTGCCAGCAGCTTGGCCTTTAAGGGGAGGGGAACTGAAGCTTTCTTT. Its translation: CASSLAFKGRGTEAFF. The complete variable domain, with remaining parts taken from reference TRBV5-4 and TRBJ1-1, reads ETGVTQSPTHLIKTRGQQVTLRCSSQSGHNTVSWYQQALGQGPQFIFQYYREEENGRGNFPPRFSGLQFPNYSSELNVNALELDDSALYLCASSLAFKGRGTEAFFGQGTRLTVV.

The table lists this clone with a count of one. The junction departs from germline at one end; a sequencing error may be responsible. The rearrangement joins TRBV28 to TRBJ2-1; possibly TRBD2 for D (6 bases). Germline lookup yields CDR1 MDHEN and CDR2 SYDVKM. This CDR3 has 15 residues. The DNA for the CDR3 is TGTGCCAGCAGTTTCAGACTAGGTACATACAGTGAGCAGTTCTTC. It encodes CASSFRLGTYSEQFF.

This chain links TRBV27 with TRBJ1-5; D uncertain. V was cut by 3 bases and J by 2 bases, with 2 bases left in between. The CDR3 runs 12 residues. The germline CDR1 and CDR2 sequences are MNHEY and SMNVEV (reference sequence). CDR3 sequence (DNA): TGTGCCAGCAGTTTTCGCAATCAGCCCCAGCATTTT. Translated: CASSFRNQPQHF.

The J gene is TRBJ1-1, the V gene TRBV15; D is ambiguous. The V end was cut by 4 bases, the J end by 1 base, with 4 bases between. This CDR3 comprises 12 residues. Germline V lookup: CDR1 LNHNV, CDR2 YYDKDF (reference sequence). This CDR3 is CATSIRNTEAFF. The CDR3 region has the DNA TGTGCCACCAGCATAAGGAACACTGAAGCTTTCTTT.

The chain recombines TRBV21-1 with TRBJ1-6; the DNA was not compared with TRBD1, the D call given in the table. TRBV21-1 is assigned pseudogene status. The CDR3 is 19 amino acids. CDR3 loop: CASSSPYGQGKTYNSPLHF. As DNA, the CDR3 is TGTGCCAGCAGCAGCCCCTACGGGCAGGGGAAGACCTATAATTCACCCCTCCACTTT.

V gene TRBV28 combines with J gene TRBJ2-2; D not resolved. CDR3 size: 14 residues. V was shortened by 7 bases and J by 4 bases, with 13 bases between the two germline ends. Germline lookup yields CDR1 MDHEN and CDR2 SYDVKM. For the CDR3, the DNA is TGTGCCAGCACGCCTACTAAGACCACCGGGGAGCTGTTTTTT. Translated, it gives CASTPTKTTGELFF. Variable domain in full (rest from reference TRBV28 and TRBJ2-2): DVKVTQSSRYLVKRTGEKVFLECVQDMDHENMFWYRQDPGLGLRLIYFSYDVKMKEKGDIPEGYSVSREKKERFSLILESASTNQTSMYLCASTPTKTTGELFFGEGSRLTVL.

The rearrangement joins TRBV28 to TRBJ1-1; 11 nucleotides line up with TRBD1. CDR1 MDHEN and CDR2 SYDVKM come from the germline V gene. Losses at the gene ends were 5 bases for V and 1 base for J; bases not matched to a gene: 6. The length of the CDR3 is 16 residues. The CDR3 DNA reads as TGTGCCAGCAGTCGGACAGGGGGCAGGGGGAACACTGAAGCTTTCTTT. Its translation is CASSRTGGRGNTEAFF.

As DNA, the CDR3 is TGTGCCAGCAGTTTCGGCGGACTAGCTTTGAATACGCAGTATTTT. This codes for CASSFGGLALNTQYF. The chain combines TRBV28 with TRBJ2-3; 8 bases are shared with TRBD2. The germline V gene has CDR1 MDHEN and CDR2 SYDVKM. The ends lost 3 bases at V and 7 bases at J; junction bases unmatched: 9. CDR3 length equals 15 residues.

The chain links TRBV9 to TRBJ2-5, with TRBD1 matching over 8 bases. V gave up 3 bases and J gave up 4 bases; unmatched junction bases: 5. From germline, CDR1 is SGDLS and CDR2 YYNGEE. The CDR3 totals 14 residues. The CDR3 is CASSDGQGRETQYF. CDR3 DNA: TGTGCCAGCAGCGATGGACAGGGCAGAGAGACCCAGTACTTC.

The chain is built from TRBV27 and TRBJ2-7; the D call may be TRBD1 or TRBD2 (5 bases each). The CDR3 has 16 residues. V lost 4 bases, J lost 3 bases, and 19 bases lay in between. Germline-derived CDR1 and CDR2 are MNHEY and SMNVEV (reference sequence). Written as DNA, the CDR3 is TGTGCCAGCAGTTCCGTCGGGACGGCGAGTATCTACGAGCAGTACTTC. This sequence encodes CASSSVGTASIYEQYF.

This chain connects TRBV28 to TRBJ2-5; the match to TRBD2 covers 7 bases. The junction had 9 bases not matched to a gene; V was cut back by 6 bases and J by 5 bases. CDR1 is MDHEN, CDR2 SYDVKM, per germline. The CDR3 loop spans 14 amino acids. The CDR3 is CASRGEGPAETQYF. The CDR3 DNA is TGTGCCAGCAGGGGGGAGGGCCCGGCGGAGACCCAGTACTTC.

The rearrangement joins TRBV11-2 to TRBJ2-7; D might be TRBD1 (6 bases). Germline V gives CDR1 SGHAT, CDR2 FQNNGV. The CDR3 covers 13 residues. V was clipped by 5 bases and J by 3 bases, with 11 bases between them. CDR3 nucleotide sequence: TGTGCCAGCAGCCGGACAGCCCTCTACGAGCAGTACTTC. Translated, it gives CASSRTALYEQYF.

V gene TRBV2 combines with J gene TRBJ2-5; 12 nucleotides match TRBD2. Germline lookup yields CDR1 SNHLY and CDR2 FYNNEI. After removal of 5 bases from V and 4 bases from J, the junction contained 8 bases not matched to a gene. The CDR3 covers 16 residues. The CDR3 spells CASSYSSGGGRETQYF. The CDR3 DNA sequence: TGTGCCAGCAGTTACTCTAGCGGGGGGGGTAGAGAGACCCAGTACTTC.

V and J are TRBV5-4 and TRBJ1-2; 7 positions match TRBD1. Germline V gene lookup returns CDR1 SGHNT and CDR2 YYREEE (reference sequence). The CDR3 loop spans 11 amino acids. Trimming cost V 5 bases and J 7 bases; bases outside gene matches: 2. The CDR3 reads CASSRDSGYTF. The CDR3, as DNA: TGTGCCAGCAGTAGGGACAGTGGCTACACCTTC.

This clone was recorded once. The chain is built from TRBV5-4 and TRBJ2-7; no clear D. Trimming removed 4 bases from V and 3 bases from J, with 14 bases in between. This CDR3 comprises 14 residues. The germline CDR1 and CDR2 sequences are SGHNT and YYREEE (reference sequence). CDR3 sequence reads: CASSPAPGGYEQYF. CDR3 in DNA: TGTGCCAGCAGCCCGGCCCCGGGTGGCTACGAGCAGTACTTC.

CDR3 DNA sequence: TGTGCCAGCAGCTTAGATCTGGGACAAGCCTACGAGCAGTACTTC. It translates to CASSLDLGQAYEQYF. This chain uses TRBV11-2 with TRBJ2-7; D perhaps matches TRBD1 (6 bases). Deletions cut 0 bases from V and 2 bases from J, with 11 bases between. Germline CDR1 and CDR2: SGHAT and FQNNGV. CDR3 size: 15 residues.

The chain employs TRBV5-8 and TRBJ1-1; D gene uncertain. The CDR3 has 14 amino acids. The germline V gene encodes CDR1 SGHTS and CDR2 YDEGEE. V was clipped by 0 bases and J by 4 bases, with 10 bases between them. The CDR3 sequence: CASSLVGESTEAFF. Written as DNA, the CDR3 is TGTGCCAGCAGCTTGGTAGGAGAGAGCACTGAAGCTTTCTTT.

The CDR3 sequence: CASGRVGEEKLFF. For the CDR3, the DNA is TGCGCCAGCGGCAGGGTGGGGGAAGAAAAACTGTTTTTT. The rearrangement joins TRBV5-1 to TRBJ1-4; D may be TRBD1 (5 bases). Looked up from germline, CDR1 is SGHRS and CDR2 is YFSETQ. V gave up 7 bases and J gave up 8 bases, with 15 bases separating them. This CDR3 has 13 residues.

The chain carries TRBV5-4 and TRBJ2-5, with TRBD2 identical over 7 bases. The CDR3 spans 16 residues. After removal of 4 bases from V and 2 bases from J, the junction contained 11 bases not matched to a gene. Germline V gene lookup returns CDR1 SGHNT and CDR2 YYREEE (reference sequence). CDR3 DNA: TGTGCCAGCAGCCCGTCGGGGGGAAGACTGCAAGAGACCCAGTACTTC. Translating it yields CASSPSGGRLQETQYF.